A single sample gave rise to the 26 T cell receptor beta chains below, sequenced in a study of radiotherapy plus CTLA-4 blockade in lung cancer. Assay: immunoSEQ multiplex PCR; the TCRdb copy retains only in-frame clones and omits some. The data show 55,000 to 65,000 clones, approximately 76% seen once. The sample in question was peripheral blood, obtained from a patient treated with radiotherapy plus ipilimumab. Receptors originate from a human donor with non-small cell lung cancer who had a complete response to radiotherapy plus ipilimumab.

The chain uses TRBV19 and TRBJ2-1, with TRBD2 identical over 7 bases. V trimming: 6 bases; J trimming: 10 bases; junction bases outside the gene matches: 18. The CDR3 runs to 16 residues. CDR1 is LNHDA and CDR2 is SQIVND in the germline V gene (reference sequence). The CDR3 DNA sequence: TGTGCCAGTAGAGTGGGACTACCCCTATCTAATGAAGAGCAGTTCTTC. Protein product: CASRVGLPLSNEEQFF.

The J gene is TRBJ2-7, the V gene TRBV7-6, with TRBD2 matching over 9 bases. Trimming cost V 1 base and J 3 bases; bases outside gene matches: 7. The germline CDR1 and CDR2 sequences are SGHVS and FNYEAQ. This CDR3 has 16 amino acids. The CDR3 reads CASSLDKLAGYYEQYF. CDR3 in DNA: TGTGCCAGCAGCTTAGATAAGCTAGCGGGATACTACGAGCAGTACTTC. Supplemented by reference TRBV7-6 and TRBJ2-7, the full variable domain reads GAGVSQSPRYKVTKRGQDVALRCDPISGHVSLYWYRQALGQGPEFLTYFNYEAQQDKSGLPNDRFSAERPEGSISTLTIQRTEQRDSAMYRCASSLDKLAGYYEQYFGPGTRLTVT.

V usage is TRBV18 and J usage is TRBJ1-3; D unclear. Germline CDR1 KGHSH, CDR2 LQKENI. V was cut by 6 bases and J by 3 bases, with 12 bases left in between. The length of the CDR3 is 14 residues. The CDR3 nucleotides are TGTGCCAGCTCCCCTGACGGAGGTGGAAACACCATATATTTT. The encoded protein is CASSPDGGGNTIYF. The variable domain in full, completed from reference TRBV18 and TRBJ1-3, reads NAGVMQNPRHLVRRRGQEARLRCSPMKGHSHVYWYRQLPEEGLKFMVYLQKENIIDESGMPKERFSAEFPKEGPSILRIQQVVRGDSAAYFCASSPDGGGNTIYFGEGSWLTVV.

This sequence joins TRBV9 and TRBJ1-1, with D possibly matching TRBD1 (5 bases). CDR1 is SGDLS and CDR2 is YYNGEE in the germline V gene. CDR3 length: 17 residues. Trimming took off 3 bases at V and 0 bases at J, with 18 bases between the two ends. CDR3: CASSEPGACGMNTEAFF. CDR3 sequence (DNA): TGTGCCAGCAGCGAACCCGGGGCGTGCGGGATGAACACTGAAGCTTTCTTT.

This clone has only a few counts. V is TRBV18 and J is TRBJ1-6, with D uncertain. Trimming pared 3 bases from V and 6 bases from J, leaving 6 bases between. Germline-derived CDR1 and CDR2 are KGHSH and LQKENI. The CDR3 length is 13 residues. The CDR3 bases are TGTGCCAGCTCACCGACTGGTAATTCACCCCTCCACTTT. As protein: CASSPTGNSPLHF.

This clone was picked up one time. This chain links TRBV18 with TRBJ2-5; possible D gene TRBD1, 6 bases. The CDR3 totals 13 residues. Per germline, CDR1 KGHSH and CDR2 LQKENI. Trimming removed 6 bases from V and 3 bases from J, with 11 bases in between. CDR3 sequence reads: CASSPGQKETQYF. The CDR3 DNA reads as TGTGCCAGCTCGCCCGGACAGAAAGAGACCCAGTACTTC.

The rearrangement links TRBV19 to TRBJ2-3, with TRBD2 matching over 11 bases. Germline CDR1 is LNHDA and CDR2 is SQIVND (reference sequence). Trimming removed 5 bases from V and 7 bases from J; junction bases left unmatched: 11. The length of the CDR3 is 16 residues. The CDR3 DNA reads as TGTGCCAGTAGTCTATCGGGACTAGCGGTCGTATATACGCAGTATTTT. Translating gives CASSLSGLAVVYTQYF. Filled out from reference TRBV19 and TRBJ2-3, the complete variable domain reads DGGITQSPKYLFRKEGQNVTLSCEQNLNHDAMYWYRQDPGQGLRLIYYSQIVNDFQKGDIAEGYSVSREKKESFPLTVTSAQKNPTAFYLCASSLSGLAVVYTQYFGPGTRLTVL.

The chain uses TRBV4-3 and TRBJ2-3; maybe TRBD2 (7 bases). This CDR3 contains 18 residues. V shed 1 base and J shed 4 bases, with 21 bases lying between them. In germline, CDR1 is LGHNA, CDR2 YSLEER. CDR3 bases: TGCGCCAGCAGCCAAGCACGGTGGGGGGGGCCGGGGGCAGATACGCAGTATTTT. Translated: CASSQARWGGPGADTQYF.

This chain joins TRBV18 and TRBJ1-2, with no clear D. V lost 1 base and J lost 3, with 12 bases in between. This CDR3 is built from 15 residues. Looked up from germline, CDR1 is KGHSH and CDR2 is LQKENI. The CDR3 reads CASSPLISSDYGYTF. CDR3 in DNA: TGTGCCAGCTCACCACTCATCTCTAGCGACTATGGCTACACCTTC.

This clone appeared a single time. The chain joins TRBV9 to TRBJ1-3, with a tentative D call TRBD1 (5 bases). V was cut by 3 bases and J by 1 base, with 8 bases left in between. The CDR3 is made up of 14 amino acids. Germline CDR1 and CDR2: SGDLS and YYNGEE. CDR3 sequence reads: CASSGGGSGNTIYF. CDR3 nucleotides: TGTGCCAGCAGCGGGGGGGGTTCTGGAAACACCATATATTTT.

The CDR3 loop is CASRKTSSGNTIYF. In nucleotides, the CDR3 is TGTGCCAGCAGAAAGACAAGCTCTGGAAACACCATATATTTT. The gene calls are TRBV6-5 and TRBJ1-3; D unclear. Germline V CDR1 and CDR2: MNHEY, SVGAGI. This CDR3 is 14 amino acids long. Trimming shortened V by 6 bases and J by 0 bases, and 9 bases separated the two germline ends.

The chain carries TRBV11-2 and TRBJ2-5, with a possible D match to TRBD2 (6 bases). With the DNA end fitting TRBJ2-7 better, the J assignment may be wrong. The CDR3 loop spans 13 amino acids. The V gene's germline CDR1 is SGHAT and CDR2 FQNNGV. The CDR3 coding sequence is TGTGCCAGCAGCCCACGTAGCGGCTACGAGCAGTACTTC. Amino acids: CASSPRSGYEQYF.

The CDR3 sequence is CASSAAGTGDSPLHF. The CDR3 bases are TGCGCCAGCAGCGCGGCCGGGACAGGGGATTCACCCCTCCACTTT. The V gene is TRBV5-1, the J gene TRBJ1-6; 10 bases line up with TRBD1. CDR3 length equals 15 residues. Germline assignment: CDR1 SGHRS and CDR2 YFSETQ. Losses at the gene ends were 4 bases for V and 8 bases for J; bases not matched to a gene: 6. Complete variable domain (other parts from reference TRBV5-1 and TRBJ1-6): KAGVTQTPRYLIKTRGQQVTLSCSPISGHRSVSWYQQTPGQGLQFLFEYFSETQRNKGNFPGRFSGRQFSNSRSEMNVSTLELGDSALYLCASSAAGTGDSPLHFGNGTRLTVT.

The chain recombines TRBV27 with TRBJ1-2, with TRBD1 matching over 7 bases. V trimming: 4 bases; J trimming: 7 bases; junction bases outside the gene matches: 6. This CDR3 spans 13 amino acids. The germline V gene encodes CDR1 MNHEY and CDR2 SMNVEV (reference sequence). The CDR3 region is CASSYRAGGGYTF. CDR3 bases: TGTGCCAGCAGTTACAGGGCAGGGGGTGGCTACACCTTC.

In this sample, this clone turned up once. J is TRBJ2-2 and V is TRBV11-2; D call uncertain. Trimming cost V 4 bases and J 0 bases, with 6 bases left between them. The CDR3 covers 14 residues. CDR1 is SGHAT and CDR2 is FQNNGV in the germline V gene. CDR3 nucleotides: TGTGCCAGCAGCTACCCGGCGAACACCGGGGAGCTGTTTTTT. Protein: CASSYPANTGELFF.

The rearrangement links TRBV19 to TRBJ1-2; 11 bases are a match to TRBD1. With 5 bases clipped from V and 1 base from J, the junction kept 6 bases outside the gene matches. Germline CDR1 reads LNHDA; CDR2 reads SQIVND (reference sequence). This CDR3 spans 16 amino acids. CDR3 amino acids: CASSPGDRGFNYGYTF. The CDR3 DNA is TGTGCCAGTAGTCCTGGGGACAGGGGGTTTAACTATGGCTACACCTTC.

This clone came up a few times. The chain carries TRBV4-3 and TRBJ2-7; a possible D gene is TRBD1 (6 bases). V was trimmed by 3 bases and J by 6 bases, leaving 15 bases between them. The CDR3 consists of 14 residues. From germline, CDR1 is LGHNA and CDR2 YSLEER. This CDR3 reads CASSQADSMREQYF. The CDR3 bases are TGCGCCAGCAGCCAGGCGGACAGCATGCGCGAGCAGTACTTC.

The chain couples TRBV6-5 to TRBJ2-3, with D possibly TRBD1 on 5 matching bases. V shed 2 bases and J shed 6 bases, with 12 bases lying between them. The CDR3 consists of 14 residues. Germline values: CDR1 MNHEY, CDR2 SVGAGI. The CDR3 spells CASSYRQGADTQYF. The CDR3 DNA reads TGTGCCAGCAGTTACAGGCAGGGTGCGGATACGCAGTATTTT.

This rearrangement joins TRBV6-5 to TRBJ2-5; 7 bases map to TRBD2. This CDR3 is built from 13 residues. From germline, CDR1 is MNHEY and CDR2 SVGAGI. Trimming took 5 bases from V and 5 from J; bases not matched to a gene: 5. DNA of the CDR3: TGTGCCAGCAGTGCTCGGGGGGTTGAGACCCAGTACTTC. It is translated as CASSARGVETQYF.

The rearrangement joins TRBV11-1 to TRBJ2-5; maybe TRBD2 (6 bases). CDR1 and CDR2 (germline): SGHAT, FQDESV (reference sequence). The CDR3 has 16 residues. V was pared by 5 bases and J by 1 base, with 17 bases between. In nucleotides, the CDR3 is TGTGCCAGCAGCCCAGGATCACTAGCATTCCAAGAGACCCAGTACTTC. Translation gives CASSPGSLAFQETQYF.

The CDR3 DNA is TGCGCCAGCAGCTTGGACAGGGTCGGCAATGAGCAGTTCTTC. It is translated as CASSLDRVGNEQFF. The genes are TRBV5-1 and TRBJ2-1; D is possibly TRBD1 (6 bases). CDR3 size: 14 residues. In germline, CDR1 is SGHRS, CDR2 YFSETQ. With 0 bases removed from V and 6 bases from J, the gap between germline ends came to 10 bases.

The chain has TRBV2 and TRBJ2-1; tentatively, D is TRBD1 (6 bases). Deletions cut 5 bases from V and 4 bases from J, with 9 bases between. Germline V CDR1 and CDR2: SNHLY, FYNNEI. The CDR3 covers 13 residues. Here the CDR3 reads CASSLQGYNEQFF. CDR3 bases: TGTGCCAGCAGTCTACAGGGTTACAATGAGCAGTTCTTC.

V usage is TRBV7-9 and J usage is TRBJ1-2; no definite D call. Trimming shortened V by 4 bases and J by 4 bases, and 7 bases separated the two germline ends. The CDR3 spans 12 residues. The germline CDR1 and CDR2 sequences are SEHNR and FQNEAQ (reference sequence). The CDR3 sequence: CASSSEGYGYTF. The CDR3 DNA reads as TGTGCCAGCAGCTCTGAGGGCTATGGCTACACCTTC.

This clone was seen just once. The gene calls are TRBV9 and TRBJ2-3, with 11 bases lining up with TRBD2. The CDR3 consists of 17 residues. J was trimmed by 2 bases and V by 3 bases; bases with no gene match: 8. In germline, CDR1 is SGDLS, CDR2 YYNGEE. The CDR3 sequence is CASSGGVAGGPTDTQYF. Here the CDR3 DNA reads TGTGCCAGCAGCGGAGGGGTAGCGGGGGGGCCCACAGATACGCAGTATTTT.

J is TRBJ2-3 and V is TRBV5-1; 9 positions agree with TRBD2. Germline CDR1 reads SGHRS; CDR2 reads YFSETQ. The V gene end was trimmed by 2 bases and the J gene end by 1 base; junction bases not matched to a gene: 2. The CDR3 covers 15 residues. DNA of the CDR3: TGCGCCAGCAGCTTAGCGGGAGGTGGCACAGATACGCAGTATTTT. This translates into CASSLAGGGTDTQYF. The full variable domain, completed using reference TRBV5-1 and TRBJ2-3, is KAGVTQTPRYLIKTRGQQVTLSCSPISGHRSVSWYQQTPGQGLQFLFEYFSETQRNKGNFPGRFSGRQFSNSRSEMNVSTLELGDSALYLCASSLAGGGTDTQYFGPGTRLTVL.

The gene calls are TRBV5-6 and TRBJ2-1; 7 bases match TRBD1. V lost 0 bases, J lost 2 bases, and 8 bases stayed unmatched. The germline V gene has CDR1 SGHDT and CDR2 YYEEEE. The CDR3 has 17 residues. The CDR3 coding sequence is TGTGCCAGCAGCTTGGTGATAGGGACAGTACCCTACAATGAGCAGTTCTTC. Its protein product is CASSLVIGTVPYNEQFF.